The 8 T cell receptor beta chains below come from one sample, sequenced in a study of human T cells and chemical hapten exposure. TCRdb used MiXCR to reprocess the RACE reads, holding one entry per CDR3 protein. The sample holds about 84,000 distinct CDR3 sequences; 9.5% to 14% are singletons and the top ten take around 3.6%. Time point here: patch test 3, about 24 weeks after DPC sensitization. Described treatment: therapeutic diphenylcyclopropenone sensitization with weekly scalp DPC. The source material was whole blood, sampled in connection with sensitization to the hapten diphenylcyclopropenone (DPC). The source of these receptors is a woman aged 50 to 60 with alopecia areata. Some clones in this sample may be carry-over from other donors' samples.

This clonotype was seen only a few times. The V gene is TRBV28, the J gene TRBJ1-4; D possibly corresponds to TRBD1 (6 bases). With 5 bases removed from V and 0 bases from J, the gap between germline ends came to 13 bases. This CDR3 region has 16 residues. Germline values: CDR1 MDHEN, CDR2 SYDVKM. The chain's CDR3 is CASSRRGVATNEKLFF. CDR3 sequence (DNA): TGTGCCAGCAGTCGCAGGGGAGTTGCAACTAATGAAAAACTGTTTTTT.

This clonotype came up a few times. The V call is TRBV12-3 or TRBV12-4, the J call TRBJ2-3, with unresolved D. V was cut by 0 bases and J by 6 bases, with 10 bases left in between. This CDR3 is built from 14 residues. The CDR3 sequence is CASSLAHPTDTQYF. The CDR3 nucleotides are TGTGCCAGCAGTTTAGCGCACCCCACGGATACGCAGTATTTT.

The table lists this clonotype with many counts. The chain uses TRBV29-1 and TRBJ2-3, with D hard to call. CDR1 is SQVTM, CDR2 ANQGSEA, per germline. CDR3 size: 12 residues. The V end lost 2 bases, the J end lost 5 bases, and 8 bases lay between the germline ends. CDR3 amino acids: CSVEQFGDTQYF. The CDR3 nucleotides are TGCAGCGTTGAACAGTTCGGAGATACGCAGTATTTT.

The table lists this clonotype with many counts. The chain recombines TRBV14 with TRBJ2-3; possibly TRBD2 for D (6 bases). Germline loops: CDR1 SGHDN, CDR2 FVKESK. V was trimmed by 4 bases and J by 8 bases, leaving 22 bases between them. This CDR3 is built from 16 residues. CDR3 DNA: TGTGCCAGCAGCCGGGCTAGCGCCAACCCCCAGGGTACGCAGTATTTT. Translated, it gives CASSRASANPQGTQYF.

The rearrangement joins TRBV20-1 to TRBJ2-5; unclear D gene. Per the germline V gene, CDR1 is DFQATT and CDR2 is SNEGSKA (reference sequence). This CDR3 contains 13 residues. V gave up 6 bases and J gave up 5 bases, with 16 bases separating them. The CDR3 sequence is CSAWLNKEETQYF. The CDR3 bases are TGCAGTGCCTGGCTTAATAAAGAGGAGACCCAGTACTTC.

The chain combines TRBV7-3 with TRBJ2-1, with no clear D. The CDR3 is made up of 14 amino acids. V lost 5 bases to trimming and J lost 5 bases, with 13 bases between them. The germline V gene encodes CDR1 SGHTA and CDR2 FQGTGA. CDR3 nucleotides: TGTGCCAGCAGCCAAGGCCTAAACAACAATGAGCAGTTCTTC. Its protein is CASSQGLNNNEQFF. Supplemented by reference TRBV7-3 and TRBJ2-1, the full variable domain reads GAGVSQTPSNKVTEKGKYVELRCDPISGHTALYWYRQSLGQGPEFLIYFQGTGAADDSGLPNDRFFAVRPEGSVSTLKIQRTERGDSAVYLCASSQGLNNNEQFFGPGTRLTVL.

This clonotype has a count of ten or more. This chain joins TRBV7-6 and TRBJ2-2; a possible D gene is TRBD1 (5 bases). V lost 3 bases to trimming and J lost 2 bases, with 16 bases between them. The CDR3 runs to 17 residues. Looked up from germline, CDR1 is SGHVS and CDR2 is FNYEAQ. Written as DNA, the CDR3 is TGTGCCAGCAGCTTTTCCTTTGGGCAGGGTAACACCGGGGAGCTGTTTTTT. Encoded protein: CASSFSFGQGNTGELFF.

Ten or more counts support this clonotype. CDR3 sequence (DNA): TGCAGCGTTAACAGGGGGCAAAACATTCAGTACTTC. Translation: CSVNRGQNIQYF. The chain combines TRBV29-1 with TRBJ2-4; 9 bases align to TRBD1. This CDR3 spans 12 amino acids. V lost 5 bases to trimming and J lost 5 bases; unmatched junction nucleotides: 1. Germline V gene data show CDR1 as SQVTM and CDR2 as ANQGSEA.